The source of this T cell receptor (beta chain) is a study of shared clonotypes between healthy human individuals. Study-wide results and limits: The study sampled only blood, and tissue repertoires likely differ. Compared with memory subsets, naive subsets generally had larger estimated richness.

CD45RO-negative cells were positively selected for CCR7, leaving out terminally differentiated effector memory CD45RA+ cells. Only Caucasian adults living in Nashville, Tennessee made up the donor group. As to this clone: No antigen is known for it.

This CDR3 has 16 residues. CDR1 is MNHEY and CDR2 is SMNVEV in the germline V gene (reference sequence). V was trimmed by 5 bases and J by 6 bases, leaving 21 bases between them. Profiling relied on immunoSEQ multiplex PCR, and the TCRdb table lists in-frame clones only, not all of them. Among about 680,000 clones listed, 90% to 95% were seen once. The genes are TRBV27 and TRBJ2-3; D perhaps matches TRBD2 (5 bases). Sequencing was carried out using naive CD8+ T cells sorted from blood. This clonotype originated in a young man in good health. CDR3 in DNA: TGTGCCAGCAGTCCGGACGAGACGGGAAATCCGGATACGCAGTATTTT. The encoded protein is CASSPDETGNPDTQYF.